This passage covers 11 T cell receptor beta chains from one sample sequenced in a study of cytomegalovirus exposure and HLA in healthy donors. Primers included in the PCR were 60 Vbeta and 13 Jbeta primers. Libraries were prepared by immunoSEQ multiplex PCR; TCRdb keeps only in-frame clonotypes and omits some of them. The table shows some 150,000 clones, with approximately 80% occurring only once. The sample taken for sequencing was PBMCs. The receptor source for this set is a young woman in good health and CMV-seronegative.

This clone was counted between two and nine times. The gene calls are TRBV5-1 and TRBJ1-2; no firm D call. The germline V gene has CDR1 SGHRS and CDR2 YFSETQ. Trimming left V 0 bases short and J 5 bases short, with 14 bases between. The CDR3 extends over 15 amino acids. The CDR3 sequence is CASSLVGGSGYGYTF. The CDR3 nucleotides read TGCGCCAGCAGCTTGGTCGGAGGGTCGGGGTATGGCTACACCTTC.

V gene TRBV5-1 combines with J gene TRBJ2-5; 8 nucleotides agree with TRBD2. The DNA end is a closer match to TRBJ2-7, so the J assignment may be wrong. The CDR3 sequence is 15 residues long. From germline, CDR1 is SGHRS and CDR2 YFSETQ. Here the CDR3 reads CASSLGSGSSYEQYF. Here the CDR3 DNA reads TGCGCCAGCAGCTTGGGCAGCGGGAGCTCCTACGAGCAGTACTTC.

The rearrangement joins TRBV6-5 to TRBJ2-7; 11 positions match TRBD2. Germline V gene data show CDR1 as MNHEY and CDR2 as SVGAGI. Unmatched junction bases numbered 1, after V lost 4 bases and J lost 2 bases. The CDR3 loop spans 14 amino acids. The DNA for the CDR3 is TGTGCCAGCAGTTTAGCGGGAGGGGCCTACGAGCAGTACTTC. Translating it yields CASSLAGGAYEQYF.

DNA for the CDR3: TGTGCCAGCAGCCAAGATGCAGGGGGCACCAATTCACCCCTCCACTTT. Its protein is CASSQDAGGTNSPLHF. This chain connects TRBV14 to TRBJ1-6; the match to TRBD1 covers 8 bases. Trimming removed 0 bases from V and 7 bases from J; junction bases left unmatched: 5. Germline CDR1 reads SGHDN; CDR2 reads FVKESK. The CDR3 is 16 amino acids. Full variable domain (missing parts from reference TRBV14 and TRBJ1-6): EAGVTQFPSHSVIEKGQTVTLRCDPISGHDNLYWYRRVMGKEIKFLLHFVKESKQDESGMPNNRFLAERTGGTYSTLKVQPAELEDSGVYFCASSQDAGGTNSPLHFGNGTRLTVT.

The chain joins TRBV14 to TRBJ2-5; 8 bases match TRBD1. The CDR3 extends over 14 amino acids. V was clipped by 4 bases and J by 5 bases; unmatched bases: 6. Germline V lookup: CDR1 SGHDN, CDR2 FVKESK. The CDR3 DNA follows: TGTGCCAGCAGCCCGGACAGGGTGGGGGAGACCCAGTACTTC. Amino acids: CASSPDRVGETQYF.

This sequence joins TRBV7-9 and TRBJ1-4; D is possibly TRBD1 (6 bases). Germline V gene lookup returns CDR1 SEHNR and CDR2 FQNEAQ (reference sequence). Trimming pared 1 base from V and 7 bases from J, leaving 16 bases between. There are 16 residues in the CDR3. In nucleotides, the CDR3 is TGTGCCAGCAGCTTAGGGTCTACAGGGTGGGGTGAAAAACTGTTTTTT. Translation gives CASSLGSTGWGEKLFF.

This clone came up a few times. The chain is built from TRBV9 and TRBJ2-7, with a tentative D call TRBD1 (6 bases). Per germline, CDR1 SGDLS and CDR2 YYNGEE. The CDR3 contains 15 residues. Trimming shortened V by 6 bases and J by 1 base, and 17 bases separated the two germline ends. CDR3 nucleotide sequence: TGTGCCAGCACCCCCGGGGACACCATATCCTACGAGCAGTACTTC. This gives the protein CASTPGDTISYEQYF.

The chain's CDR3 is CASSSGSGNEKLFF. The CDR3 DNA is TGTGCCAGCAGCTCAGGCAGCGGAAATGAAAAACTGTTTTTT. This sequence joins TRBV7-2 and TRBJ1-4; D unresolved. This CDR3 is built from 14 residues. V dropped 4 bases and J dropped 5 bases, with 11 bases sitting between them. Germline V CDR1 and CDR2: SGHTA, FQGNSA. Filled out from reference TRBV7-2 and TRBJ1-4, the complete variable domain reads GAGVSQSPSNKVTEKGKDVELRCDPISGHTALYWYRQSLGQGLEFLIYFQGNSAPDKSGLPSDRFSAERTGGSVSTLTIQRTQQEDSAVYLCASSSGSGNEKLFFGSGTQLSVL.

The chain couples TRBV11-2 to TRBJ2-7; tentatively, D is TRBD2 (6 bases). The CDR3 covers 13 residues. CDR1 and CDR2 from the germline V gene are SGHAT and FQNNGV. V lost 3 bases and J lost 5, with 11 bases in between. The CDR3 sequence: CASSFQGGDEQYF. CDR3 in DNA: TGTGCCAGCAGCTTTCAGGGAGGTGACGAGCAGTACTTC.

This clone has just a few counts. The chain couples TRBV5-8 to TRBJ1-5; D is undetermined. Trimming removed 1 base from V and 0 bases from J, with 2 bases in between. Germline CDR1 SGHTS, CDR2 YDEGEE. The CDR3 spans 13 residues. CDR3 region: CASSLRSNQPQHF. The CDR3 bases are TGTGCCAGCAGCTTGCGTAGCAATCAGCCCCAGCATTTT.

The J gene is TRBJ2-1, the V gene TRBV25-1; 7 nucleotides line up with TRBD2. The CDR3 is 15 amino acids. The J segment lost 4 bases and the V segment lost 4 bases, leaving 7 bases of the junction unmatched. In germline, CDR1 is MGHDK, CDR2 SYGVNS. CDR3 sequence: CASSAGLGGYNEQFF. The DNA for the CDR3 is TGTGCCAGCAGTGCAGGACTAGGCGGATACAATGAGCAGTTCTTC.